This paragraph reports one TCR beta chain. What this receptor recognizes is not known. The record has no base qualities; no much larger clone is one base away. This specimen belongs to a study of blood T cells in healthy people across ages (dated by TCRdb to 2013 to 2016). A note on the overall study: Template switching captured roughly one uniquely barcoded TCR beta cDNA molecule per two T cells in model experiments. Age-related changes in TCR beta repertoire diversity were measured in the study by deep sequencing normalized with unique cDNA molecular identifiers. Donors were grouped into four age groups: young (average roughly 17 years), middle-aged (39), aged (around 56) and long-lived (approximately 75). To avoid experimental bias, donors of different ages were randomly spread across the sequencing lanes. Using the same blood draw, the study looked at two additional independent replicas of 1 million unique cDNA reads for two donors, one aged 18 to 29 and the other aged 80 or older. What the work shows at the level of the full study, not this receptor alone: Donor CMV infection status was unknown, potentially confounding age-related changes in expanded clonotypes. Conclusive comparison of naive and antigen-experienced compartments was prevented by the profiling of bulk unsorted PBMCs. Compared with the aged group, the long-lived group had more naive CD4+ T cells, fewer expanded clones and increased TCR diversity, suggesting age selection. As age increased, observed TCR beta diversity per million T cells dropped in a roughly linear way, and a significant reduction was already evident by age 40. A strong correlation was found between observed TCR beta diversity and the percentage of naive T cells measured by flow cytometry. Estimates of total diversity from one million sequenced T cells were regarded as lower bounds and underestimates.

Donors were approximately 42 systemically healthy Caucasian individuals from Russia aged roughly 6 to 95 years. Each donor gave around 9 milliliters of peripheral blood, collected into EDTA-treated Vacutainer tubes. PBMCs were isolated by Ficoll-Paque density-gradient centrifugation, with at least 6 million obtained per sample. Trizol reagent was used to extract total RNA from PBMCs, with at least 5.5 micrograms per sample. The percentages of naive CD45RAhigh/CD27high T cells were determined by flow cytometry on a PBMC aliquot from every donor. Receptor amplification or capture employed 5' RACE. The sequencer was an Illumina HiSeq 2500. A second PCR of about 7 to 12 cycles was run with a J-beta primer mix and a sample-barcoded 5' primer. A template-switch 5' adaptor carrying 12 random nucleotides introduced a unique molecular identifier onto each TCR beta cDNA molecule. Each sample yielded at least 3 million CDR3-containing paired-end reads. All of the RNA was converted into first-strand cDNA using the Mint cDNA synthesis kit, with a TRBC-specific oligonucleotide serving as the primer. Following uracil-DNA glycosylase treatment, all cDNA underwent a first 18-cycle PCR with the universal primers M1SS and BC2_uni_R. The paper's processing steps were these. For normalization, 1 million high-quality reads, each with a distinct molecular identifier, were randomly selected from each sample. Instead of being binned into consensus sequences, reads with shared molecular identifiers were discarded. MiTCR, set to a Q25 quality threshold and the strictest error-elimination algorithm, was used for CDR3 identification, clonotype clustering and error correction. A nonparametric unseen species model with Euler transformation was used to estimate lower-bound total TCR beta diversity. The raw public data were reprocessed by TCRdb itself: fastp quality trimming at Q25, MiXCR clonotype calling, in-frame beta chains only. Entries that share a CDR3 protein sequence are merged under the most common genes and DNA. The V and J calls come from TCRdb's annotation, not from the publication. For this sample there are some 640,000 distinct CDR3 sequences; about 52% appear just once. Around 32% of the sample is taken by the ten largest.

The clonotype was recovered from a woman aged 60-70 years in good health. Source material: blood.

The nucleotides read TGCGCCAGCAGCTTGGACTCTGCCCTGGGTGAGCAGTACTTC. Translated, this is CASSLDSALGEQYF. The chain links TRBV5-1 with TRBJ2-5; the D gene lacks a confident call. CDR3 length: 14 amino acids, cysteine to phenylalanine. Of the read, only the CDR3 DNA is kept; its 42 bases are in frame from base 1. The junction carries 17 bases between V and J, which are trimmed by 0 bases and 11 bases respectively. CDR1 and CDR2 (SGHRS, YFSETQ) derive from the germline V gene.